A selection of T cell receptor beta chains follows, all from one sample in a study of patients and donors after allogeneic stem cell transplantation. MiXCR, run by TCRdb on the RT-PCR reads, gives a single entry per CDR3 protein. The table shows hundreds of thousands of distinct CDR3 sequences, with more than 15% occurring only once. The material sequenced was blood, either unsorted or a sorted T cell fraction (not recorded which). The receptors derive from a human donor who was either an allogeneic HSCT recipient or a stem cell or donor lymphocyte infusion donor (not recorded which). It is not recorded whose cells these are; they may come from a transplant donor. Each CDR3 is given with its conserved first and last residue. The D gene is left open where the match is weak. The size entry is marked missing in some rows and otherwise reads once, few, many or a size class.

j_call v_call cdr3_length clone_size d_call cdr3_nt cdr3_aa
TRBJ2-5 TRBV11-3 14 NA NA TGTGCCAGCAGCCAGGGGAAGGGCTCAGAGACCCAGTACTTC CASSQGKGSETQYF
TRBJ1-4 TRBV20-1 14 NA NA TGCAGTGCTAGGCCCAGTGGAACTAATGAAAAACTGTTTTTT CSARPSGTNEKLFF
TRBJ2-3 TRBV29-1 14 few NA TGCAGCGTTAAGAGCAGAGCTCTCACAGATACGCAGTATTTT CSVKSRALTDTQYF
TRBJ2-7 TRBV20-1 15 few NA TGCAGTGCTAGAGTTATCGGCGATAACATCGGGGAGCAGTACTTC CSARVIGDNIGEQYF
TRBJ2-7 TRBV11-1 14 few NA TGTGCCAGCAGCGGAATGGGACGGTTCTACGAGCAGTACTTC CASSGMGRFYEQYF
TRBJ2-3 TRBV20-1 12 NA NA TGCAGTGCTACCCCCGCCGCAGATACGCAGTATTTT CSATPAADTQYF
TRBJ1-2 TRBV12-3/TRBV12-4 13 few TRBD1 TGTGCCAGCTCGATGACAGGGGTAGATGGCTACACCTTC CASSMTGVDGYTF
TRBJ2-7 TRBV11-2 18 NA TRBD2 TGTGCCAGCAGCCCACGGGCCGGGGGGAGGGGACGTTCCTACGAGCAGTACTTC CASSPRAGGRGRSYEQYF
TRBJ1-5 TRBV12-3/TRBV12-4 12 few NA TGTGCCAGCAGTTTTTCTTGGCAGCCCCAGCATTTT CASSFSWQPQHF
TRBJ2-3 TRBV11-1 16 NA TRBD2 TGTGCCAGCACTATAGGGGTCGGGAGGCGCACAGATACGCAGTATTTT CASTIGVGRRTDTQYF
TRBJ1-5 TRBV2 16 few NA TGTGCCAGCAGTTCCCCACGGGGGGCTAGCAATCAGCCCCAGCATTTT CASSSPRGASNQPQHF
TRBJ2-6 TRBV2 17 few NA TGTGCCAGCAGTGAACAGGGGCCTATGTTGGGGGCCAACGTCCTGACTTTC CASSEQGPMLGANVLTF
TRBJ2-3 TRBV5-1 15 NA NA TGCGCCAGCAGCATGATGGCTAGCGGCACAGATACGCAGTATTTT CASSMMASGTDTQYF
TRBJ2-3 TRBV10-3 18 NA NA TGTGCCATCAGTGAACTAACACCGAGCGCGGGTAGCACAGATACGCAGTATTTT CAISELTPSAGSTDTQYF
TRBJ2-2 TRBV12-3/TRBV12-4 14 many TRBD2 TGTGCCAGCAGAAGACTAGCTGACACCGGGGAGCTGTTTTTT CASRRLADTGELFF
TRBJ1-1 TRBV4-3 15 few TRBD1 TGCGCCAGCAGCCATGCCGGACAGGGGATGCCTGAAGCTTTCTTT CASSHAGQGMPEAFF
TRBJ2-7 TRBV29-1 11 few NA TGCAGCTTTAAGGGATCCTACGAGCAGTACTTC CSFKGSYEQYF
TRBJ2-3 TRBV9 16 few TRBD2 TGTGCCAGCAGCGTCTCTAGCGGGAGAAGGGTAGATACGCAGTATTTT CASSVSSGRRVDTQYF
TRBJ1-5 TRBV18 16 NA NA TGTGCCAGCTCACCTTCGGGGCCTTATAGCAATCAGCCCCAGCATTTT CASSPSGPYSNQPQHF
TRBJ1-5 TRBV4-2 12 NA NA TGTGCCAGCAGCCAAGACCCGGACCCCCAGCATTTT CASSQDPDPQHF
TRBJ1-1 TRBV6-2/TRBV6-3 17 few NA TGTGCCAGCAGTTATCAGATACAGGGAAAGGTGAACACTGAAGCTTTCTTT CASSYQIQGKVNTEAFF
TRBJ1-1 TRBV29-1 13 NA NA TGCAGCGTCCTACAGGTAGGGAACACTGAAGCTTTCTTT CSVLQVGNTEAFF
TRBJ2-5 TRBV18 13 few TRBD1 TGTGCCTCACAAGGGACAGAACAAGAGACCCAGTACTTC CASQGTEQETQYF